The 29 T cell receptor beta chains reported below all come from one sample, sequenced in a study of T and B cells in COVID-19 patients. Each TRB amplification used roughly 220-550 ng of genomic DNA from blood. BIOMED2 TRB-A/B primer pools were used in multiplex TRB PCR. TCRdb itself ran the multiplex PCR reads through MiXCR, one entry per CDR3 protein. The sample lists 22,000 or so distinct CDR3 sequences, 25% to 30% seen once, with around 2.8% in the top ten. The sample was blood. The origin of the receptors is a human donor who had recovered from COVID-19.

This clonotype appeared a few times. The V call is TRBV6-5, the J call TRBJ1-2, with 12 bases identical to TRBD1. CDR1 and CDR2 (germline): MNHEY, SVGAGI. The CDR3 loop spans 15 amino acids. J was trimmed by 5 bases and V by 2 bases; bases with no gene match: 3. The CDR3 DNA sequence: TGTGCCAGCAGTTACCGGGACAGGGGGCAATATGGCTACACCTTC. Its translation is CASSYRDRGQYGYTF.

A few counts support this clonotype. The rearrangement joins TRBV12-3 or TRBV12-4 to TRBJ1-5; tentatively, D is TRBD1 (5 bases). Trimming pared 1 base from V and 3 bases from J, leaving 10 bases between. This CDR3 contains 15 residues. The CDR3 nucleotides read TGTGCCAGCAGTTTAGGCAGGGTGAACAATCAGCCCCAGCATTTT. Residues: CASSLGRVNNQPQHF.

This clonotype was seen a handful of times. This rearrangement joins TRBV6-5 to TRBJ1-2; D gene unclear. Deletions cut 6 bases from V and 1 base from J, with 9 bases between. The CDR3 loop spans 13 amino acids. The V gene's germline CDR1 is MNHEY and CDR2 SVGAGI. The CDR3 protein is CASREDGNYGYTF. For the CDR3, the DNA is TGTGCCAGCAGAGAGGACGGTAACTATGGCTACACCTTC.

With regard to this clonotype: The junction departs from germline at one end; a sequencing error may be responsible. This chain links TRBV27 with TRBJ1-5, with D unresolved. Germline lookup yields CDR1 MNHEY and CDR2 SMNVEV (reference sequence). CDR3 length: 15 residues. The CDR3 sequence is CASRDSWFSNRPQHF. Written as DNA, the CDR3 is TGTGCCAGCAGGGACTCCTGGTTTAGCAATCGGCCCCAGCATTTT.

This rearrangement joins TRBV12-3 or TRBV12-4 to TRBJ1-5, with a tentative D call TRBD1 (6 bases). This CDR3 spans 15 amino acids. The germline V and J ends were trimmed by 3 bases and 7 bases, with 16 bases remaining between them. The CDR3 loop reads CASSFLGGPGQPQHF. The CDR3 DNA reads as TGTGCCAGCAGTTTTCTTGGGGGGCCCGGCCAGCCCCAGCATTTT.

This clonotype was detected a few times. V usage is TRBV6-5 and J usage is TRBJ1-1; D ambiguous. Germline V gene sequence: CDR1 MNHEY, CDR2 SVGAGI. The CDR3 is made up of 17 amino acids. Trimming removed 0 bases at V and 0 bases at J, with 14 bases between. CDR3 region: CASSYSINGLLNTEAFF. The CDR3, as DNA: TGTGCCAGCAGTTACTCGATCAACGGGCTCCTGAACACTGAAGCTTTCTTT.

The chain carries TRBV19 and TRBJ2-1; 15 bases fit TRBD2. V lost 5 bases to trimming and J lost 9 bases; unmatched junction nucleotides: 8. Germline-derived CDR1 and CDR2 are LNHDA and SQIVND (reference sequence). The CDR3 length is 16 residues. Here the CDR3 DNA reads TGTGCCAGTAGTCCAAGGACTAGCGGGAGGGTAGGTGAGCAGTTCTTC. Amino acids: CASSPRTSGRVGEQFF.

V is TRBV5-1 and J is TRBJ2-2, with unresolved D. This CDR3 has 12 amino acids. CDR1 and CDR2 (germline): SGHRS, YFSETQ. V was shortened by 3 bases and J by 3 bases, with 3 bases between the two germline ends. CDR3 residues: CASSSYTGELFF. The CDR3 region has the DNA TGCGCCAGCAGCTCATACACCGGGGAGCTGTTTTTT.

This clonotype was observed a few times. V is TRBV6-5 and J is TRBJ2-7; D remains ambiguous. Between the trimmed V and J ends, which lost 4 bases and 0 bases, there was a span of 10 bases. The V gene's germline CDR1 is MNHEY and CDR2 SVGAGI. The CDR3 has 14 amino acids. The CDR3 loop is CASSSGPHSYEQYF. CDR3 bases: TGTGCCAGCAGTTCCGGGCCCCACTCCTACGAGCAGTACTTC.

The chain recombines TRBV30 with TRBJ2-3; D is perhaps TRBD1 (5 bases). Trimming took 2 bases from V and 3 from J, leaving 18 bases between them. Germline assignment: CDR1 GTSNPN and CDR2 SVGIG (reference sequence). CDR3 size: 16 residues. The CDR3 loop is CAWSITGRERTDTQYF. The CDR3 DNA reads TGTGCCTGGAGTATAACCGGCAGGGAACGGACAGATACGCAGTATTTT.

By its share, this clonotype is medium-sized (0.01 to 0.1%). The V call is TRBV19, the J call TRBJ2-1, with 13 bases identical to TRBD2. The germline gives CDR1 LNHDA, CDR2 SQIVND (reference sequence). Losses at the gene ends were 4 bases for V and 9 bases for J; bases not matched to a gene: 6. The CDR3 covers 15 residues. CDR3 sequence reads: CASSKGLAGVREQFF. DNA for the CDR3: TGTGCCAGTAGTAAAGGACTAGCGGGAGTGCGTGAGCAGTTCTTC.

This clonotype was picked up many times. This chain connects TRBV30 to TRBJ1-6; D perhaps matches TRBD1 (6 bases). Germline V CDR1 and CDR2: GTSNPN, SVGIG (reference sequence). The CDR3 is made up of 13 amino acids. V was trimmed by 3 bases and J by 10 bases, leaving 13 bases between them. The CDR3 reads CAWSSQTGSPLHF. The CDR3 nucleotides read TGTGCCTGGAGCTCCCAGACAGGCTCACCCCTCCACTTT.

This clonotype was found a few times. J is TRBJ2-7 and V is TRBV18; the match to TRBD2 covers 7 bases. The germline CDR1 and CDR2 sequences are KGHSH and LQKENI. This CDR3 region has 12 residues. V gave up 2 bases and J gave up 6 bases; unmatched junction bases: 1. As DNA, the CDR3 is TGTGCCAGCTCACCATCGGGGGGCGAGCAGTACTTC. The encoded protein is CASSPSGGEQYF. Variable domain in full (rest from reference TRBV18 and TRBJ2-7): NAGVMQNPRHLVRRRGQEARLRCSPMKGHSHVYWYRQLPEEGLKFMVYLQKENIIDESGMPKERFSAEFPKEGPSILRIQQVVRGDSAAYFCASSPSGGEQYFGPGTRLTVT.

The chain uses TRBV5-1 and TRBJ2-7; 10 positions agree with TRBD1. The V and J ends lost 4 bases and 5 bases, in that order; junction bases with no gene match: 3. This CDR3 contains 13 residues. Germline V gene lookup returns CDR1 SGHRS and CDR2 YFSETQ. The CDR3 nucleotides read TGCGCCAGCAGCCTAGACAGGGGGCACGAGCAGTACTTC. Translating gives CASSLDRGHEQYF.

The CDR3 nucleotides read TGTGCCAGCAGTTACTCTGTCCCGGGACTAGCGGGGGAGCAGTACTTC. Its protein product is CASSYSVPGLAGEQYF. The chain links TRBV6-5 to TRBJ2-7, with TRBD2 matching over 13 bases. Germline values: CDR1 MNHEY, CDR2 SVGAGI. The CDR3 length is 16 residues. V gave up 0 bases and J gave up 7 bases; unmatched junction bases: 6.

This clonotype was counted ten times or more. V gene TRBV6-5 combines with J gene TRBJ2-7; D possibly corresponds to TRBD1 (6 bases). Germline loops: CDR1 MNHEY, CDR2 SVGAGI. The ends were cut back, 6 bases at V and 4 bases at J, with 13 bases in the middle. The length of the CDR3 is 13 residues. The CDR3 reads CASRAGDRYEQYF. CDR3 in DNA: TGTGCCAGCAGAGCAGGGGATCGGTACGAGCAGTACTTC.

Sample share makes this clonotype medium-sized. V and J are TRBV27 and TRBJ2-1, with no clear D. The CDR3 is 14 amino acids. CDR1 and CDR2 from the germline V gene are MNHEY and SMNVEV (reference sequence). V was shortened by 3 bases and J by 7 bases, with 13 bases between the two germline ends. For the CDR3, the DNA is TGTGCCAGCAGTTTGGGCTACCTTCGGAATGAGCAGTTCTTC. This sequence encodes CASSLGYLRNEQFF.

The CDR3 DNA sequence: TGTGCCACCAGTGATTCTGCCTCCAGGGGAGAGACCCAGTACTTC. Its protein product is CATSDSASRGETQYF. This chain connects TRBV24-1 to TRBJ2-5, with D possibly being TRBD1 (6 bases). Between the trimmed V and J ends, which lost 2 bases and 4 bases, there was a span of 13 bases. Germline CDR1 and CDR2: KGHDR and SFDVKD. The CDR3 totals 15 residues.

With regard to this clonotype: A much larger clone lies one base from this, so it may be a read error. The rearrangement uses TRBV5-6 and TRBJ2-1; D is uncertain. From germline, CDR1 is SGHDT and CDR2 YYEEEE. This CDR3 region has 12 residues. V lost 4 bases and J lost 5, with 7 bases in between. Here the CDR3 reads CASSVGDNEQFF. The CDR3 coding sequence is TGTGCCAGCAGCGTGGGTGACAATGAGCAGTTCTTC.

This clonotype is a singleton in its sample. The rearrangement joins TRBV20-1 to TRBJ1-2, with 7 bases identical to TRBD1. This CDR3 is built from 11 residues. In germline, CDR1 is DFQATT, CDR2 SNEGSKA (reference sequence). Unmatched junction bases numbered 8, after V lost 6 bases and J lost 10 bases. The CDR3 DNA sequence: TGCAGTGCCGACAGGGTTAGGGACTACACCTTC. This translates into CSADRVRDYTF.

The chain employs TRBV28 and TRBJ1-2, with unresolved D. Germline V gene lookup returns CDR1 MDHEN and CDR2 SYDVKM. This CDR3 comprises 13 residues. V shed 5 bases and J shed 4 bases, with 11 bases lying between them. The CDR3 loop reads CASSLGVSYGYTF. For the CDR3, the DNA is TGTGCCAGCAGTCTGGGAGTTTCCTATGGCTACACCTTC.

This clonotype was detected only a few times. The chain uses TRBV19 and TRBJ2-7, with 9 bases that match TRBD1. Germline trimming cut 4 bases from V and 5 bases from J; bases unmatched to any gene: 9. This CDR3 spans 15 amino acids. CDR1 is LNHDA and CDR2 is SQIVND in the germline V gene (reference sequence). CDR3 bases: TGTGCCAGTAGTACCCGGGACAGGGATGTCAACGAGCAGTACTTC. It yields the protein CASSTRDRDVNEQYF.

The J gene is TRBJ1-2, the V gene TRBV20-1; D ambiguous. The CDR3 runs 10 residues. The V end lost 6 bases, the J end lost 8 bases, and 10 bases lay between the germline ends. CDR1 is DFQATT, CDR2 SNEGSKA, per germline (reference sequence). The CDR3 bases are TGCAGTGCCAAGACGGGCGGCTACACCTTC. Its translation is CSAKTGGYTF.

A few counts support this clonotype. This rearrangement joins TRBV6-5 to TRBJ2-5; D may match TRBD1 or TRBD2 (6 bases each). The CDR3 consists of 15 residues. The germline V gene encodes CDR1 MNHEY and CDR2 SVGAGI. V dropped 6 bases and J dropped 2 bases, with 16 bases sitting between them. The CDR3 spells CASSQGLARQETQYF. CDR3 sequence (DNA): TGTGCCAGCAGCCAGGGGCTAGCGAGACAAGAGACCCAGTACTTC.

The chain links TRBV18 to TRBJ2-7; 10 bases match TRBD1. The V and J ends lost 3 bases and 2 bases, in that order; junction bases with no gene match: 7. Per germline, CDR1 KGHSH and CDR2 LQKENI. CDR3 length equals 16 residues. Here the CDR3 DNA reads TGTGCCAGCTCACCCCAGGGACAGGGGAACGCCTACGAGCAGTACTTC. It yields the protein CASSPQGQGNAYEQYF.

This clonotype was recorded at least ten times. The chain links TRBV6-5 to TRBJ2-2; D gene unclear. The V end lost 0 bases, the J end lost 1 base, and 0 bases lay between the germline ends. CDR3 size: 13 residues. CDR1 and CDR2 from the germline V gene are MNHEY and SVGAGI. The CDR3 bases are TGTGCCAGCAGTTACTCGAACACCGGGGAGCTGTTTTTT. Encoded protein: CASSYSNTGELFF.

Details on this clonotype: A read error is likely, as this CDR3 ends without the conserved phenylalanine or tryptophan. J is TRBJ2-5 and V is TRBV5-4; weak D call: TRBD2 (5 bases). Germline V lookup: CDR1 SGHNT, CDR2 YYREEE (reference sequence). The CDR3 runs to 15 residues. Deletions cut 0 bases from V and 3 bases from J, with 12 bases between. The CDR3 DNA reads as TGTGCCAGCAGCTTGGGTAGCGCCAGCGAAGAGACCCAGTACTCC. This translates into CASSLGSASEETQYS.

The chain recombines TRBV12-3 or TRBV12-4 with TRBJ1-6; D may be TRBD1 (6 bases). V was clipped by 4 bases and J by 10 bases, with 11 bases between them. This CDR3 is 13 amino acids long. In DNA, the CDR3 is TGTGCCAGCAGTTCGCAGGGGCAATCACCCCTCCACTTT. As protein: CASSSQGQSPLHF.

Notes on this clonotype: Mismatch with germline at one junction end may stem from a read error. V is TRBV6-5 and J is TRBJ2-7; TRBD2 matches at 7 bases. CDR1 MNHEY and CDR2 SVGAGI come from the germline V gene. The CDR3 covers 14 residues. For the CDR3, the DNA is TGCGCCAGCAGTGAAGGACTAGAGCCCTACGAGCAGTACTTC. It translates to CASSEGLEPYEQYF.